The present T cell receptor beta chain was sequenced within a study of identical twins (dated by TCRdb to about 2016). About the study as a whole: To test whether fetal clonotypes persist, the study used deep sequencing on TCR alpha and beta repertoires from monozygotic twins, unrelated adults of various ages, and cord blood. To rule out contamination, replicate twin experiments were performed at different times with different library preparation protocols. General conclusions and limits of the study: Because the same donors could not be followed over many years, conclusions were based on cross-sectional statistical analysis. Zero-insertion analyses could be partly confounded by invariant T cells such as MAIT and iNKT, though diverse VJ usage argued against such confounding for most clonotypes. Fewer insertions were carried by abundant cord blood beta clonotypes, a similar but weaker trend appeared in young adult naive repertoires, and no such trend appeared in memory repertoires. In monozygotic twins, out-of-frame TCR alpha sharing was systematically underestimated by recombination models, although the models agreed with sharing between unrelated individuals. The excess sharing between twins in beta out-of-frame sequences was weaker because fewer shared sequences reduced the signal-to-noise ratio. Compared with coincidental sharing between unrelated individuals, out-of-frame TCR alpha sequences shared between twins showed an excess of sequences with low generation probability.

V is cut by 10 bases and J by 9 bases, and the space between the germline ends is 13 bases. In the germline V gene (reference sequence), CDR1 corresponds to SEHNR and CDR2 to FQNEAQ. The CDR3 runs 11 residues from the cysteine to the phenylalanine. The read is trimmed to its CDR3 DNA, 33 bases read in frame from base 1. The sample holds a few counts of this clonotype. Its cognate antigen has yet to be identified. Base quality data are lacking; no much larger clone is found one base away. Every donor was a healthy Caucasian. Three pairs of female monozygotic twins, all aged roughly 18 to 29 years, made up the twin cohort. Peripheral blood mononuclear cells were the source from which RNA for the TCR libraries was isolated. Libraries were built with 5' RACE. Sequencing instrument: Illumina HiSeq 2000. A universal primer binding site was added through template switching, and the final cDNA carried a unique molecular identifier so that TCR cDNA molecules could be counted accurately. Specific primers in the conserved constant-segment region were used to synthesize first-strand cDNA for the TCR alpha and beta chains. Each cDNA library was double barcoded, with a SMART-Mk sample barcode plus Illumina barcodes, to control for contamination. Two successive PCR steps introduced TruSeq adapter sequences along with Illumina sample barcodes. Sequencing of the TCR alpha and beta cDNA libraries was done on the Illumina HiSeq platform using custom primers. For the original study's pipeline: MiGEC processed the raw reads to extract unique molecular identifiers, while MiXCR was used to determine the CDR3 positions. Recombination models were inferred per individual with the repgenHMM and IGoR tools using an EM algorithm. Shared clonotype analysis was performed with the tcR package in R, normalizing sharing by the product of cloneset sizes. Out-of-frame nonproductive sequences were analyzed to study raw recombination free of thymic and clonal selection effects. TCRdb redid the processing of the public reads, applying fastp at Q25 and MiXCR, and retained in-frame beta chains. Every entry covers one CDR3 protein and lists the most common genes and DNA from its rows. The authors' filters were not applied to this entry. Recorded for this sample are about 570,000 distinct CDR3 sequences; approximately 9.6% of them occurred a single time. The ten largest clones add up to under 3.5% of the sample.

This same sample was also part of a study on yellow fever vaccine responses in identical twins. The second study's authors report: The authors reported that the T cell response to vaccination in identical twins appeared partly convergent and partly personalized. The study precisely tracked vaccine-responding T cell clones in identical twins.

This clonotype was sampled from a young woman in good health. The rearranged chain carries TRBV7-9 and TRBJ2-1; the D gene cannot be resolved beyond TRBD1 or TRBD2, each matching 6 bases. Sequenced: PBMCs. The base sequence is TGTGCCACTCTACAGGGAGGTGAGCAGTTCTTC. It translates to CATLQGGEQFF.